The 2 T cell receptor beta chains presented below share a single source sample, sequenced in a study of T cell responses to AZD1222 COVID-19 vaccine. Sequencing was performed with immunoSEQ multiplex PCR; in TCRdb, only in-frame clones are kept and a portion is missing. The sample yields some 100,000 clones, under 90% seen once. Here the sequenced sample was peripheral blood, taken on day 0 of AZD1222 vaccination. All receptors derive from an adult in good health.

The chain is built from TRBV27 and TRBJ2-7; 11 bases line up with TRBD2. The CDR3 is 16 amino acids. The germline V gene encodes CDR1 MNHEY and CDR2 SMNVEV (reference sequence). J lost 4 bases, V lost 2 bases, and 7 bases had no gene match. As DNA, the CDR3 is TGTGCCAGCAGTTTACCCCCGGGACTAGCGGATTACGAGCAGTACTTC. Encoded protein: CASSLPPGLADYEQYF.

This clone was recorded once. This sequence joins TRBV19 and TRBJ2-7, with 8 bases that match TRBD1. This CDR3 is 15 amino acids long. The J segment lost 0 bases and the V segment lost 3 bases, leaving 4 bases of the junction unmatched. Looked up from germline, CDR1 is LNHDA and CDR2 is SQIVND (reference sequence). The CDR3 region is CASSISGTGSYEQYF. CDR3 bases: TGTGCCAGTAGTATTTCCGGGACAGGCTCCTACGAGCAGTACTTC.